These 30 T cell receptor beta chains were all obtained from the same sample, sequenced in a study of monozygotic twins with cystic fibrosis. Sequencing used immunoSEQ multiplex PCR; TCRdb keeps in-frame clones, though not all of them. The sample yields over 9,500 clones, over 75% seen once. The sequenced sample consisted of blood. The origin of the receptors is a man between 18 and 29 years old with cystic fibrosis.

This clone was seen more than once but under ten times. This rearrangement joins TRBV2 to TRBJ1-2, with unresolved D. The germline V gene encodes CDR1 SNHLY and CDR2 FYNNEI. The CDR3 covers 14 residues. Trimming took 4 bases from V and 2 from J, leaving 11 bases between them. CDR3 in DNA: TGTGCCAGCAGTGTGGGGAGGAGGAACTATGGCTACACCTTC. Its protein is CASSVGRRNYGYTF.

V and J are TRBV7-3 and TRBJ2-3, with D tentatively TRBD2 (5 bases). CDR1 SGHTA and CDR2 FQGTGA come from the germline V gene. Trimming cost V 3 bases and J 1 base, with 11 bases left between them. This CDR3 has 15 residues. The CDR3 DNA sequence: TGTGCCAGCAGCTTCGAAGGAGGCGGCACAGATACGCAGTATTTT. This encodes CASSFEGGGTDTQYF.

J is TRBJ2-3 and V is TRBV19; 10 positions match TRBD2. Per the germline V gene, CDR1 is LNHDA and CDR2 is SQIVND (reference sequence). The junction had 3 bases not matched to a gene; V was cut back by 2 bases and J by 1 base. This CDR3 region has 16 residues. In DNA, the CDR3 is TGTGCCAGTAGTATAACCAGCGGGGGGGGCACAGATACGCAGTATTTT. This gives the protein CASSITSGGGTDTQYF. The full variable domain, its missing parts supplied by reference TRBV19 and TRBJ2-3, is DGGITQSPKYLFRKEGQNVTLSCEQNLNHDAMYWYRQDPGQGLRLIYYSQIVNDFQKGDIAEGYSVSREKKESFPLTVTSAQKNPTAFYLCASSITSGGGTDTQYFGPGTRLTVL.

The chain couples TRBV30 to TRBJ1-2, with 8 bases fitting TRBD1. The V segment lost 3 bases and the J segment 2 bases; nucleotides outside the gene matches: 5. Germline V gene sequence: CDR1 GTSNPN, CDR2 SVGIG (reference sequence). CDR3 length equals 14 residues. The chain's CDR3 is CAWRRDRLNYGYTF. For the CDR3, the DNA is TGTGCCTGGAGGAGGGACAGGCTAAACTATGGCTACACCTTC.

V and J are TRBV12-5 and TRBJ2-7; 9 nucleotides align to TRBD2. The CDR3 loop spans 16 amino acids. Germline CDR1 is LGHNT and CDR2 is FRNRAP. Germline trimming cut 0 bases from V and 4 bases from J; bases unmatched to any gene: 7. The CDR3 sequence is CASGLVVSGRKYEQYF. The CDR3 region has the DNA TGTGCTAGTGGTTTGGTAGTTAGCGGGAGAAAGTACGAGCAGTACTTC.

The chain employs TRBV30 and TRBJ1-4; 7 nucleotides align to TRBD1. From germline, CDR1 is GTSNPN and CDR2 SVGIG (reference sequence). CDR3 length equals 15 residues. The ends lost 0 bases at V and 3 bases at J; junction bases unmatched: 4. The CDR3 nucleotides are TGTGCCTGGAGTGTTTCCGGGACAGCTAATGAAAAACTGTTTTTT. This gives the protein CAWSVSGTANEKLFF.

The chain links TRBV2 to TRBJ2-4, with D possibly matching TRBD2 (5 bases). V lost 4 bases to trimming and J lost 0 bases, with 10 bases between them. Germline V gives CDR1 SNHLY, CDR2 FYNNEI. This CDR3 comprises 15 residues. The CDR3 coding sequence is TGTGCCAGCAGTGGAGGGCAACTAGCCAAAAACATTCAGTACTTC. It codes for CASSGGQLAKNIQYF.

This chain connects TRBV27 to TRBJ1-6; the D gene is possibly TRBD1 (5 bases). The CDR3 loop spans 15 amino acids. CDR1 MNHEY and CDR2 SMNVEV come from the germline V gene (reference sequence). V dropped 3 bases and J dropped 8 bases, with 14 bases sitting between them. CDR3 residues: CASSLAGSLDSPLHF. The CDR3 nucleotides are TGTGCCAGCAGTTTGGCAGGGAGCTTAGATTCACCCCTCCACTTT.

The chain has TRBV4-2 and TRBJ2-7, with 14 bases fitting TRBD2. Trimming took 4 bases from V and 4 from J; bases not matched to a gene: 15. Germline assignment: CDR1 LGHNA and CDR2 YNFKEQ. The CDR3 sequence is 19 residues long. The CDR3 spells CASSREQPGLAGVGYEQYF. The DNA for the CDR3 is TGTGCCAGCAGCCGAGAACAACCGGGACTAGCGGGGGTTGGGTACGAGCAGTACTTC.

The V call is TRBV29-1, the J call TRBJ1-4; 7 bases agree with TRBD1. CDR3 length: 14 residues. Trimming removed 6 bases from V and 3 bases from J; junction bases left unmatched: 7. Per the germline V gene, CDR1 is SQVTM and CDR2 is ANQGSEA. In DNA form, the CDR3 reads TGCAGCGTCGATGGGGACAGATCTAATGAAAAACTGTTTTTT. Encoded protein: CSVDGDRSNEKLFF.

The chain uses TRBV15 and TRBJ2-3, with D hard to call. The CDR3 runs to 16 residues. The germline V gene encodes CDR1 LNHNV and CDR2 YYDKDF (reference sequence). With 0 bases removed from V and 1 base from J, the gap between germline ends came to 11 bases. The CDR3 DNA reads as TGTGCCACCAGCAGAGATCAAAGGGTCGGCACAGATACGCAGTATTTT. Translated: CATSRDQRVGTDTQYF.

The V call is TRBV29-1, the J call TRBJ2-4, with D hard to call. Trimming took 0 bases from V and 1 from J, leaving 7 bases between them. The CDR3 loop spans 14 amino acids. Looked up from germline, CDR1 is SQVTM and CDR2 is ANQGSEA. The CDR3 reads CSVEDRRAKNIQYF. Here the CDR3 DNA reads TGCAGCGTTGAAGATCGACGGGCCAAAAACATTCAGTACTTC.

V gene TRBV7-9 combines with J gene TRBJ2-5; weak D call: TRBD1 (6 bases). This CDR3 comprises 13 residues. Germline CDR1 and CDR2: SEHNR and FQNEAQ (reference sequence). V was clipped by 6 bases and J by 5 bases, with 13 bases between them. CDR3 protein: CASRHRERETQYF. The CDR3 region has the DNA TGTGCCAGCAGACACAGGGAGAGGGAGACCCAGTACTTC.

This clone was detected once. V usage is TRBV9 and J usage is TRBJ2-1; 7 positions match TRBD2. V shed 3 bases and J 4 bases; nucleotides not matched to a gene: 7. The germline gives CDR1 SGDLS, CDR2 YYNGEE. The CDR3 loop spans 15 amino acids. CDR3 sequence (DNA): TGTGCCAGCAGCGCCCGACTAGCCCCATACAATGAGCAGTTCTTC. Its translation: CASSARLAPYNEQFF.

The rearrangement links TRBV6-1 to TRBJ1-2, with 7 bases fitting TRBD1. This CDR3 has 19 residues. V shed 2 bases and J 8 bases; nucleotides not matched to a gene: 23. Germline lookup yields CDR1 MNHNS and CDR2 SASEGT. Here the CDR3 reads CASSEIRDRGLVGLGGYTF. CDR3 DNA: TGTGCCAGCAGTGAAATTAGGGACAGAGGCCTCGTTGGGCTTGGGGGCTACACCTTC.

This chain joins TRBV2 and TRBJ2-7, with D perhaps TRBD1 (5 bases). The V gene's germline CDR1 is SNHLY and CDR2 FYNNEI. The V end lost 1 base, the J end lost 3 bases, and 16 bases lay between the germline ends. CDR3 length equals 16 residues. CDR3 region: CASSEDRRLPNYEQYF. In DNA form, the CDR3 reads TGTGCCAGCAGTGAAGACAGGCGGCTACCGAACTACGAGCAGTACTTC.

This chain connects TRBV14 to TRBJ2-1; D is possibly TRBD1 or TRBD2 (6 bases each). Looked up from germline, CDR1 is SGHDN and CDR2 is FVKESK. V was cut by 2 bases and J by 7 bases, with 24 bases left in between. The CDR3 is 18 residues long. The CDR3 coding sequence is TGTGCCAGCAGCCAAACCAGGATGGTAGCGGAGGGGGAAAATGAGCAGTTCTTC. Protein product: CASSQTRMVAEGENEQFF.

The chain links TRBV2 to TRBJ2-7; D possibly matches TRBD1 or TRBD2 (5 bases each). V was clipped by 4 bases and J by 3 bases, with 22 bases between them. Germline V gene sequence: CDR1 SNHLY, CDR2 FYNNEI. This CDR3 comprises 17 residues. The CDR3, as DNA: TGTGCCAGCAGTGTGGGGACGAATCATCTAGGGATCTACGAGCAGTACTTC. Its protein product is CASSVGTNHLGIYEQYF.

The V call is TRBV28, the J call TRBJ1-5; D remains unclear. CDR1 is MDHEN and CDR2 is SYDVKM in the germline V gene. The V gene lost 3 bases and the J gene lost 9 bases, with 6 bases spanning the gap. CDR3 length: 11 residues. The CDR3 bases are TGTGCCAGCAGTTTGGGCCGGCCCCAGCATTTT. Protein: CASSLGRPQHF.

The chain is built from TRBV11-1 and TRBJ2-5, with D perhaps TRBD1 (6 bases). The CDR3 sequence is 18 residues long. The V gene lost 5 bases and the J gene lost 2 bases, with 24 bases spanning the gap. Germline assignment: CDR1 SGHAT and CDR2 FQDESV (reference sequence). DNA for the CDR3: TGTGCCAGCAGCCCTTTCATGGACAGTAATAATATACAAGAGACCCAGTACTTC. It yields the protein CASSPFMDSNNIQETQYF.

As regards this clone: Relative to the germline gene, one junction end is altered; a read error may explain this. The V gene is TRBV27, the J gene TRBJ2-1, with D tentatively TRBD1 (6 bases). This CDR3 is built from 13 residues. Germline V CDR1 and CDR2: MNHEY, SMNVEV (reference sequence). As DNA, the CDR3 is TGTGCCAGCACCTCGACAGGATGGGGACCGCGGGTCTTC. It translates to CASTSTGWGPRVF.

This chain links TRBV10-1 with TRBJ2-7, with 12 bases identical to TRBD2. This CDR3 has 15 residues. Germline-derived CDR1 and CDR2 are WNHNN and SYGVQD (reference sequence). V shed 2 bases, J shed 7 bases, and the junction held 6 bases outside the gene matches. CDR3: CASSEGLAGSDEQYF. The CDR3 DNA reads as TGCGCCAGCAGTGAGGGACTAGCGGGATCGGATGAGCAGTACTTC.

The chain has TRBV4-2 and TRBJ2-5; D assignment may be TRBD1 or TRBD2 (6 bases each). Germline V gene lookup returns CDR1 LGHNA and CDR2 YNFKEQ. Trimming cost V 1 base and J 5 bases, with 11 bases left between them. The CDR3 loop spans 14 amino acids. The CDR3 DNA follows: TGTGCCAGCAGCCAAGGGGGGGCCGAGGAGACCCAGTACTTC. Its protein is CASSQGGAEETQYF.

The chain is built from TRBV7-9 and TRBJ2-7; 8 positions match TRBD2. Germline V gives CDR1 SEHNR, CDR2 FQNEAQ (reference sequence). Trimming at V came to 3 bases and at J to 5 bases, leaving 6 bases not matched to a gene. The CDR3 sequence is 14 residues long. This CDR3 is CASSFQAGVDEQYF. DNA for the CDR3: TGTGCCAGCAGCTTTCAAGCGGGAGTCGACGAGCAGTACTTC.

The chain recombines TRBV15 with TRBJ1-6; no reliable D call. V shed 5 bases and J shed 6 bases, with 11 bases lying between them. This CDR3 has 14 amino acids. Germline CDR1 reads LNHNV; CDR2 reads YYDKDF (reference sequence). CDR3 nucleotides: TGTGCCACCAGCGGATGGTCGCTTAATTCACCCCTCCACTTT. It yields the protein CATSGWSLNSPLHF.

The rearrangement links TRBV6-5 to TRBJ2-7; D perhaps matches TRBD2 (5 bases). Trimming shortened V by 0 bases and J by 6 bases, and 9 bases separated the two germline ends. Germline V gene lookup returns CDR1 MNHEY and CDR2 SVGAGI. The CDR3 has 13 amino acids. In nucleotides, the CDR3 is TGTGCCAGCAGTTACTCGAGAGGGATCGAGCAGTACTTC. As protein: CASSYSRGIEQYF.

The CDR3 DNA reads TGTGCCAGCAGCGTAGGGTACAGGGCTAATGAAAAACTGTTTTTT. This sequence encodes CASSVGYRANEKLFF. The chain links TRBV9 to TRBJ1-4; weak D call: TRBD1 (6 bases). V lost 0 bases, J lost 3 bases, and 9 bases lay in between. Germline-derived CDR1 and CDR2 are SGDLS and YYNGEE. This CDR3 contains 15 residues.

The chain recombines TRBV19 with TRBJ2-3; D uncertain. Germline V gene data show CDR1 as LNHDA and CDR2 as SQIVND (reference sequence). V was cut by 6 bases and J by 1 base, with 11 bases left in between. The length of the CDR3 is 14 residues. The CDR3 protein is CASSVLAGTDTQYF. The CDR3 nucleotides read TGTGCCAGTAGCGTCCTTGCCGGCACAGATACGCAGTATTTT. The whole variable domain, filled in from reference TRBV19 and TRBJ2-3, reads DGGITQSPKYLFRKEGQNVTLSCEQNLNHDAMYWYRQDPGQGLRLIYYSQIVNDFQKGDIAEGYSVSREKKESFPLTVTSAQKNPTAFYLCASSVLAGTDTQYFGPGTRLTVL.

Details on this clone: One end of the junction is discordant with germline, which a read error may explain. The V call is TRBV7-7, the J call TRBJ2-3, with a tentative D call TRBD2 (7 bases). The V gene's germline CDR1 is SSHAT and CDR2 FNYEAQ (reference sequence). The CDR3 has 13 amino acids. The CDR3 loop reads CASSFGRGDTQYF. CDR3 nucleotides: TGTGCTAGCAGCTTTGGGAGGGGGGATACGCAGTATTTT.

J is TRBJ2-5 and V is TRBV7-2; tentative D call: TRBD1 (6 bases). This CDR3 region has 16 residues. The germline gives CDR1 SGHTA, CDR2 FQGNSA. V lost 5 bases and J lost 4, with 20 bases in between. CDR3 in amino acids: CASSAPGTLSGETQYF. CDR3 nucleotides: TGTGCCAGCAGCGCCCCCGGGACATTAAGCGGAGAGACCCAGTACTTC.